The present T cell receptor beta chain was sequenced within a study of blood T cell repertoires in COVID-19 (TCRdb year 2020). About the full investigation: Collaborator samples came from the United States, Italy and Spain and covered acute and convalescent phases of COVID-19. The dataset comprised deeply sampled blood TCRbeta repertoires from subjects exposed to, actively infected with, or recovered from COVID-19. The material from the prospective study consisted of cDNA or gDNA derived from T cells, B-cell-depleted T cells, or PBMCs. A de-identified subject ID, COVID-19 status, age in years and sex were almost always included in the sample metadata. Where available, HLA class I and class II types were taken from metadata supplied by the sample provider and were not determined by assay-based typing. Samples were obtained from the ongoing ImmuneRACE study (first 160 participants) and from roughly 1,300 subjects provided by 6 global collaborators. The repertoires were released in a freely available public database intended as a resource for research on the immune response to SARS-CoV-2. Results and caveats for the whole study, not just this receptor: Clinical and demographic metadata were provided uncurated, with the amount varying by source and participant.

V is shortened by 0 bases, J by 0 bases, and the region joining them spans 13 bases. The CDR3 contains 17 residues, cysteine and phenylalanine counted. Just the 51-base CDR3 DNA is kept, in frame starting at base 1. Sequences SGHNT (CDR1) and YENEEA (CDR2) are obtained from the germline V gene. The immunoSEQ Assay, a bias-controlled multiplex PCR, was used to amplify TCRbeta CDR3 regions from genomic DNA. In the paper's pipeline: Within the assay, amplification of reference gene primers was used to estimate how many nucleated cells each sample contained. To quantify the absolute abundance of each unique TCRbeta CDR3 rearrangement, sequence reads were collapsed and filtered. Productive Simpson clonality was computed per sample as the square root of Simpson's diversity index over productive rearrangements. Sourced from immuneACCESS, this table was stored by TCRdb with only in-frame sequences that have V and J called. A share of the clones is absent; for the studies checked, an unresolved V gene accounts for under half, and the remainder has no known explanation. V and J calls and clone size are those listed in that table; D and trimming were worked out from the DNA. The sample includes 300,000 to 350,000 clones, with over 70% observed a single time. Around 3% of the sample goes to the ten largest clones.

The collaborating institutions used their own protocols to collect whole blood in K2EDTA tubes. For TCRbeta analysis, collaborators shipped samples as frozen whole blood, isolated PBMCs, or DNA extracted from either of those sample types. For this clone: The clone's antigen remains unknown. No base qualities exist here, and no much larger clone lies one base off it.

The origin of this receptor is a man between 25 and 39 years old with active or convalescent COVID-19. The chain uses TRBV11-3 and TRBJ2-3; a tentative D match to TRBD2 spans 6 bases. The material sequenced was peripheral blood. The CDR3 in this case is CASSLDHGGASTDTQYF. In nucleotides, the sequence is TGTGCCAGCAGCTTAGATCACGGGGGAGCTAGCACAGATACGCAGTATTTT. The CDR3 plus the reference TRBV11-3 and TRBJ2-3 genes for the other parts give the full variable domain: EAGVVQSPRYKIIEKKQPVAFWCNPISGHNTLYWYLQNLGQGPELLIRYENEEAVDDSQLPKDRFSAERLKGVDSTLKIQPAELGDSAVYLCASSLDHGGASTDTQYFGPGTRLTVL.